This TCR beta chain was sequenced in a study of blood T cell repertoires in COVID-19. The overall study: The samples span acute and convalescent COVID-19 from the United States, Italy and Spain. From T cells, B-cell-depleted T cells, or PBMCs came the material, which was cDNA or gDNA.

In the original analysis: Amplification with reference gene primers provided the estimates of nucleated cell counts. Only in-frame clones appear in the TCRdb table, and some are missing; sequencing was by immunoSEQ multiplex PCR. That table is the source of V, J and clone size, and D and trimming were worked out from the DNA. The sample consists of 260,000 or so clones, roughly 76% of them appearing once. The ends lost 1 base at V and 3 bases at J; junction bases unmatched: 7. Germline V gene sequence: CDR1 GTSNPN, CDR2 SVGIG (reference sequence). The CDR3 covers 15 residues. The source is a woman older than 75 with COVID-19, enrolled during active disease. The specimen sequenced was peripheral blood. The J gene is TRBJ2-3, the V gene TRBV30, with 7 bases matching TRBD1. As DNA, the CDR3 is TGTGCCTGGAGTGCCGGACAGGTGTATACAGATACGCAGTATTTT. Its translation: CAWSAGQVYTDTQYF. The whole variable domain, filled in from reference TRBV30 and TRBJ2-3, reads SQTIHQWPATLVQPVGSPLSLECTVEGTSNPNLYWYRQAAGRGLQLLFYSVGIGQISSEVPQNLSASRPQDRQFILSSKKLLLSDSGFYLCAWSAGQVYTDTQYFGPGTRLTVL.